This T cell receptor (beta chain) was sequenced during a study of blood T cell repertoires in COVID-19. Generated by immunoSEQ multiplex PCR, the TCRdb table keeps only in-frame clones and is missing some. This table holds some 300,000 clones, approximately 86% found once. From germline, CDR1 is SGHRS and CDR2 YFSETQ. The CDR3 consists of 16 residues. V dropped 2 bases and J dropped 4; count of bases not matched to a gene: 9. The sequenced sample was peripheral blood. V and J are TRBV5-1 and TRBJ1-1; TRBD1 matches 9 bases. The TCR sequence derives from a woman between 70 and 85 years old with COVID-19, enrolled during active disease. CDR3 sequence reads: CASSFFSPDRGTEAFF. CDR3 in DNA: TGCGCCAGCAGCTTTTTTTCCCCGGACAGGGGCACTGAAGCTTTCTTT.